Below, one T cell receptor (beta chain) is given with its context. Its target antigen remains unknown. Within one base of it there is no much larger clone, and no base qualities were kept. The data were obtained in a study of T cell repertoires and Cas9 in healthy adults listed by TCRdb under 2018. In terms of the full investigation: SpCas9-reactive T cells were characterized for multi-effector potency, cytotoxicity and lineage determination within the CD4 and CD8 compartments. The study looked at preexisting T cell immunity to the Streptococcus pyogenes Cas9 nuclease (SpCas9), which is used in CRISPR gene editing.

The library was obtained by the immunoSEQ multiplex PCR assay. As stored in TCRdb, this immuneACCESS dataset retains in-frame rearrangements with V and J assigned. A fraction of the clones does not appear; measured against another copy, unresolved V genes explain less than half of the discrepancy, and the remainder lacks a known reason. Recorded for this sample are about 20,000 clones; around 90% of them occurred a single time. The ten largest account for about 1.6% of the sample. All of the donors in the study were healthy humans. Overall results and qualifications from the work: SpCas9-reactive regulatory T cells were reported to mitigate proliferation and function of SpCas9-reactive effector T cells in vitro.

The V and J ends are trimmed by 1 base and 0 bases, leaving 5 bases between them. The cysteine opens and the phenylalanine closes a CDR3 of 14 amino acids. Just CDR3 DNA is preserved here, 42 bases in frame from base 1. The germline V gene yields SGHTA for CDR1 and FQGNSA for CDR2. The chain couples TRBV7-2 to TRBJ2-3, with the D gene too uncertain to name. The sample consisted of CD4+ effector T cells (CD127+, CD25-, CD137-, CD154-) from PBMCs; culture status not recorded. The receptor was isolated from a human donor in good health. This receptor has the CDR3 CASSLGLSTDTQYF. Here is the DNA: TGTGCCAGCAGCTTAGGGTTGAGCACAGATACGCAGTATTTT.